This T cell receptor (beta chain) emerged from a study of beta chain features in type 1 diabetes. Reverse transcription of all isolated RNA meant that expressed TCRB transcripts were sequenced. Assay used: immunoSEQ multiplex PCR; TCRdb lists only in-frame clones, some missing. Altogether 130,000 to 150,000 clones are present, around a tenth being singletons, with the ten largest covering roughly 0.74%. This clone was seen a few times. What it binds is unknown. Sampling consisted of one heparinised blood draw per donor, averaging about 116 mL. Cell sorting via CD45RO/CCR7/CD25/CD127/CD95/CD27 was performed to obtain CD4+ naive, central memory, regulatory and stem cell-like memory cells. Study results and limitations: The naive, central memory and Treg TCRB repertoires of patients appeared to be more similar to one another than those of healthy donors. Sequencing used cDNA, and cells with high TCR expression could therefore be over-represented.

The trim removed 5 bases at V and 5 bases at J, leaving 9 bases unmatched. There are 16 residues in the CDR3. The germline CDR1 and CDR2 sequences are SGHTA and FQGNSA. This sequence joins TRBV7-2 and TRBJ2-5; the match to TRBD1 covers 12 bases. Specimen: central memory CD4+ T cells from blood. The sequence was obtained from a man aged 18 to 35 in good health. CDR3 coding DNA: TGTGCCAGCAGCCTGACCTCCGGGACAGGGGGCGAGACCCAGTACTTC. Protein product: CASSLTSGTGGETQYF.